This T cell receptor beta chain was captured by sequencing in a study of T cells in Graves' hyperthyroidism and ophthalmopathy. V was trimmed by 4 bases and J by 5 bases, leaving 12 bases between them. Germline lookup yields CDR1 GTSNPN and CDR2 SVGIG (reference sequence). The CDR3 is 14 residues long. Not enrolled were patients with uncontrolled infection, other autoimmune disease, pregnancy or lactation. The investigators amplified TCR beta CDR3 regions from RNA transcripts. When the TCR CDR3 underwent first-round RT-PCR, the HTBI primer set was used. Each CDR3 protein is one row after TCRdb ran MiXCR on the multiplex PCR reads. Altogether 600,000 to 650,000 distinct CDR3 sequences are present, about a fifth being singletons, with the ten largest covering around a third. A few counts support this clonotype.

V gene TRBV30 combines with J gene TRBJ1-6; unclear D gene. The sample consisted of blood. This sequence was found in a man under 40 with Graves' ophthalmopathy. The CDR3 region has the DNA TGTGCCTGGAATCGGGAGTTCCATAATTCACCCCTCCACTTT. Protein product: CAWNREFHNSPLHF. The whole variable domain, remainder taken from reference TRBV30 and TRBJ1-6, is SQTIHQWPATLVQPVGSPLSLECTVEGTSNPNLYWYRQAAGRGLQLLFYSVGIGQISSEVPQNLSASRPQDRQFILSSKKLLLSDSGFYLCAWNREFHNSPLHFGNGTRLTVT.